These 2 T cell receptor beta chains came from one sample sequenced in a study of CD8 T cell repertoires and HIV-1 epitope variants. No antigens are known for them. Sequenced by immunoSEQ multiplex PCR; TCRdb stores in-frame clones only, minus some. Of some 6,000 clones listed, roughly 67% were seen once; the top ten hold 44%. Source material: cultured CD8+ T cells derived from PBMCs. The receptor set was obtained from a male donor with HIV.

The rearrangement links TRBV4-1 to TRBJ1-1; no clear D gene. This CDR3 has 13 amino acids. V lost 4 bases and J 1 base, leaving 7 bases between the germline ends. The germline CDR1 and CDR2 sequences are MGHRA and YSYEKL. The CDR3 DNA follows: TGCGCCAGCAGCCTGGGCGGGAACACTGAAGCTTTCTTT. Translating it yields CASSLGGNTEAFF.

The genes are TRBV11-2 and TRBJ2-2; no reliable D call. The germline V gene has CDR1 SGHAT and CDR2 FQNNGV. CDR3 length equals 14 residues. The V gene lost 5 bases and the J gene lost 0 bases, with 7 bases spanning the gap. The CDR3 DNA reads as TGTGCCAGCAGCGTAACAGCGAACACCGGGGAGCTGTTTTTT. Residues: CASSVTANTGELFF.